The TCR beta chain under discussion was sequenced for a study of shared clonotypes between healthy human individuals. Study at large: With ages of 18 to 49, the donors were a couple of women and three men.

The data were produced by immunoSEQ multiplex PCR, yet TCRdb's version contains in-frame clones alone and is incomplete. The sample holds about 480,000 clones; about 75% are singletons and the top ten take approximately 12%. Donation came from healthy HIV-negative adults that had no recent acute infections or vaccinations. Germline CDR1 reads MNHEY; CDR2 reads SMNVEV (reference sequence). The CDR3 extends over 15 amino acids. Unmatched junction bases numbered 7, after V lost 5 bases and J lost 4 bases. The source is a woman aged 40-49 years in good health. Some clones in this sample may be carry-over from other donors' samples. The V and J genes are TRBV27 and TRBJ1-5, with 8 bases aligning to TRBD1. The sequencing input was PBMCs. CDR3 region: CASSALTGENQPQHF. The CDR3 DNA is TGTGCCAGCAGTGCTCTGACAGGGGAGAATCAGCCCCAGCATTTT.